A selection of T cell receptor beta chains follows, all from one sample in a study of cytomegalovirus exposure and HLA in healthy donors. Sequencing used immunoSEQ multiplex PCR; TCRdb keeps in-frame clones, though not all of them. The data hold approximately 92,000 clones, with over 70% observed a single time. The sequencing sample was made of PBMCs. The receptors originated from a middle-aged man in good health and CMV-seropositive. Each CDR3 is given with its conserved first and last residue. D genes are given only for firm matches. For some rows the clone size is stated as once, few or many, or as a class when expanded; others skip it.

clone size | J gene | D gene | V gene | CDR3 DNA | CDR3 protein
few | TRBJ2-5 | TRBD2 | TRBV7-9 | TGTGCCAGCAGCGGACTAGGGAGGGTCCAGTACTTC | CASSGLGRVQYF
few | TRBJ1-1 | TRBD1 | TRBV29-1 | TGCAGCGTACTAACAGGGGGAAGCACTGAAGCTTTCTTT | CSVLTGGSTEAFF
few | TRBJ2-7 | TRBD2 | TRBV7-2 | TGTGCCAGCAGCCTTAATAGCGGGCGCGTTGGCGAGCAGTACTTC | CASSLNSGRVGEQYF
. | TRBJ2-2 | TRBD2 | TRBV7-2 | TGTGCCACCTCAAGGCTAGCGGCGAACACCGGGGAGCTGTTTTTT | CATSRLAANTGELFF
. | TRBJ2-4 | TRBD2 | TRBV4-2 | TGTGCCAGCAGCTTCACTACTAGCGGGGGCGGAAACATTCAGTACTTC | CASSFTTSGGGNIQYF
. | TRBJ2-1 | . | TRBV6-5 | TGTGCCAGCAGTTCCCGTCGCTCCTACAATGAGCAGTTCTTC | CASSSRRSYNEQFF
. | TRBJ2-2 | . | TRBV21-1 | TGTGCCCCCGGACAGTCCTCGAACACCGGGGAGCTGTTTTTT | CAPGQSSNTGELFF
few | TRBJ2-1 | . | TRBV4-3 | TGCGCCAGCAGCCAAGAGCTGACTAGAGGCGAGCAGTTCTTC | CASSQELTRGEQFF
. | TRBJ1-1 | TRBD1 | TRBV29-1 | TGCAGCGTTGAGGGACAGGGGGTTTCAGCTTTCTTT | CSVEGQGVSAFF
once | TRBJ1-6 | . | TRBV2 | TGTGCCAGCAGTCCCGAGAATTCACCCCTCCACTTT | CASSPENSPLHF
. | TRBJ2-7 | . | TRBV15 | TGTGCCACCAGCAGAGATATCCCATCCGACAGCTACGAGCAGTACTTC | CATSRDIPSDSYEQYF
once | TRBJ2-5 | TRBD2 | TRBV5-5 | TGTGCCAGCAGCGGATTAGCGGGGGCAGAGACCCAGTACTTC | CASSGLAGAETQYF
. | TRBJ1-4 | TRBD1 | TRBV2 | TGTGCCAGCAGTCTTGGGACAGTGGTTAATGAAAAACTGTTTTTT | CASSLGTVVNEKLFF
once | TRBJ1-1 | . | TRBV19 | TGTGCCAGTATAGGGGGTTTCCTCCTTAGCACTGAAGCTTTCTTT | CASIGGFLLSTEAFF
. | TRBJ2-2 | TRBD2 | TRBV7-7 | TGTGCCAGCAGCTTCGGGACTAGCGGGTCCGGGGAGCTGTTTTTT | CASSFGTSGSGELFF
few | TRBJ2-1 | TRBD2 | TRBV28 | TGTGCCAGCAGTTCCGTTAGCGGGGGGGCGAATGAGCAGTTCTTC | CASSSVSGGANEQFF
few | TRBJ2-2 | . | TRBV5-1 | TGCGCCAGTCGTCGGGGCAAGGGGGCCGGGGAGCTGTTTTTT | CASRRGKGAGELFF
many | TRBJ1-1 | . | TRBV6-5 | TGTGCCAGCACCGCTTGGGGGGGCTTGAACACTGAAGCTTTCTTT | CASTAWGGLNTEAFF
. | TRBJ2-7 | . | TRBV5-6 | TGTGCCAGCAGCGAAAACGCAGGGGGGCTGGACGAGCAGTACTTC | CASSENAGGLDEQYF
. | TRBJ1-1 | TRBD1 | TRBV14 | TGTGCCAGCAGCCAGAGACAGGGGCTGAGGGGAAAGCTAAACACTGAAGCTTTCTTT | CASSQRQGLRGKLNTEAFF
. | TRBJ1-2 | TRBD1 | TRBV12-5 | TGTGCTAGTGGTTTGGGGGACAGGAACTATGGCTACACCTTC | CASGLGDRNYGYTF
. | TRBJ1-1 | . | TRBV20-1 | TGCAGTGCTACCCGGAACACTGAAGCTTTCTTT | CSATRNTEAFF
. | TRBJ2-3 | TRBD2 | TRBV7-3 | TGTGCCAGCAGCCCTAACGGGGGGGCCGGTGATACGCAGTATTTT | CASSPNGGAGDTQYF
. | TRBJ2-1 | TRBD2 | TRBV9 | TGTGCCAGCAGCGCCCCGGGGAGGACTAGCCCCAATGAGCAGTTCTTC | CASSAPGRTSPNEQFF
few | TRBJ1-1 | . | TRBV7-9 | TGTGCCAGCAGGACCCTGGAGTCAGACACTGAAGCTTTCTTT | CASRTLESDTEAFF
. | TRBJ1-1 | . | TRBV7-2 | TGTGCCAGCAGCCCGACAGTGCGGGGCACTGAAGCTTTCTTT | CASSPTVRGTEAFF
once | TRBJ2-5 | . | TRBV14 | TGTGCCAGCAGCCACCCTAGGGGTCCCTCTTCCGTCCAAGAGACCCAGTACTTC | CASSHPRGPSSVQETQYF
. | TRBJ2-5 | . | TRBV30 | TGTGCCTGGAGTGTACGGGGGACCCAAGAGACCCAGTACTTC | CAWSVRGTQETQYF